The clone carrying this T cell receptor (beta chain) was detected a few times. Its specificity is not known. Time point defined: 2014-2015 season, pre-vaccination. Vaccine contraindications, substance abuse, HIV/AIDS, active malignancy and active illness excluded donors. Germline V lookup: CDR1 SGHNT, CDR2 YENEEA. The CDR3 is 13 residues long. V shed 4 bases and J shed 6 bases, with 13 bases lying between them. The record originates from a study of follicular helper T cells after annual influenza vaccination. Study information: For some subjects, blood spans the 2013-2014, 2014-2015 and 2015-2016 annual vaccinations.

Findings of the study overall: Day 7 ICOS+CD38+ clones were most often found later in ICOS-CD38- cTfh cells.

The repertoire was sequenced with immunoSEQ multiplex PCR; TCRdb's copy has only in-frame clones and lacks some. The sample contains some 11,000 clones, roughly 86% of which appear only once. This receptor was obtained from an adult who received the influenza vaccine. This chain links TRBV11-3 with TRBJ2-7, with D maybe TRBD2 (5 bases). The sequenced sample was CXCR5- memory CD4+ T cells sorted from blood, obtained on the day of influenza vaccination. CDR3 amino acids: CASSYGEAGEQYF. CDR3 DNA: TGTGCCAGCAGCTACGGGGAAGCAGGCGAGCAGTACTTC. The complete variable domain, with remaining parts taken from reference TRBV11-3 and TRBJ2-7, reads EAGVVQSPRYKIIEKKQPVAFWCNPISGHNTLYWYLQNLGQGPELLIRYENEEAVDDSQLPKDRFSAERLKGVDSTLKIQPAELGDSAVYLCASSYGEAGEQYFGPGTRLTVT.